The subject of this entry is one T cell receptor (beta chain). The antigen is not known. The CDR3 contains 18 residues. Trimming took 0 bases from V and 1 from J, leaving 18 bases between them. Germline CDR1 reads LGHNA; CDR2 reads YSLEER. This sample is drawn from a study of shared clonotypes between healthy human individuals. Cells designated naive CD8 were CD45RO-negative and were positively selected for CCR7, with terminally differentiated effector memory CD45RA+ cells excluded. Authors' data handling: Junction-only immunoSEQ data arrived without quality scores, meaning filtering differed. Here immunoSEQ multiplex PCR was the method, and the copy in TCRdb shows in-frame clones only, minus some. That table furnishes V, J and clone size, whereas the DNA furnished D and trimming. This table holds around 2.1 million clones, about 92% found once. Study results and limitations: Tissue TCR repertoires likely differ from these blood-only repertoires.

The sequence came from a man younger than 35 in good health. Some clones in this sample may be carry-over from other donors' samples. This chain joins TRBV4-3 and TRBJ1-1; no clear D gene. Sequenced material: naive CD8+ T cells from PBMCs. CDR3 sequence reads: CASSQDYGPREENTEAFF. CDR3 in DNA: TGCGCCAGCAGCCAAGATTACGGCCCGAGGGAGGAGAACACTGAAGCTTTCTTT.